The 5 T cell receptor beta chains below were found in one sample sequenced in a study of early T cells in non-severe SARS-CoV-2 infection (dated by TCRdb to the early 2020s). Library preparation used 5' RACE. Sequencing was performed on a NextSeq 500. The public reads were reprocessed in TCRdb via fastp at Q25 and MiXCR, keeping in-frame beta chains. When rows share a CDR3 protein, they turn into one entry using the most common DNA and genes. This sample lists roughly 67,000 distinct CDR3 sequences; 9.5% to 13% were detected once. Around 6.4% of the sample is in the top ten clones. Material for sequencing was whole blood. The origin of the receptors is an adult who was a healthcare worker with PCR-confirmed SARS-CoV-2 infection or an uninfected control (not recorded which).

The rearrangement links TRBV7-9 to TRBJ1-4; no clear D. CDR1 is SEHNR and CDR2 is FQNEAQ in the germline V gene (reference sequence). Trimming cost V 3 bases and J 5 bases, with 1 base left between them. This CDR3 has 11 residues. The CDR3 DNA reads as TGTGCCAGCAGCTTCAATGAAAAACTGTTTTTT. Translated: CASSFNEKLFF.

This clonotype was seen many times. The rearrangement joins TRBV7-9 to TRBJ2-3; D assignment may be TRBD1 or TRBD2 (5 bases each). This CDR3 is 16 amino acids long. The V end was cut by 5 bases, the J end by 2 bases, with 17 bases between. In germline, CDR1 is SEHNR, CDR2 FQNEAQ (reference sequence). CDR3 sequence: CASSLGTVTFTDTQYF. The CDR3 DNA reads as TGTGCCAGCAGCCTCGGGACCGTGACCTTCACAGATACGCAGTATTTT.

The chain couples TRBV5-1 to TRBJ2-3; 7 bases line up with TRBD2. Germline loops: CDR1 SGHRS, CDR2 YFSETQ. The length of the CDR3 is 12 residues. The V segment lost 5 bases and the J segment 4 bases; nucleotides outside the gene matches: 1. The CDR3 nucleotides are TGCGCCAGCAGACGGGGGGCAGATACGCAGTATTTT. It specifies CASRRGADTQYF.

The rearrangement links TRBV7-2 to TRBJ2-2, with no clear D. CDR3 length equals 14 residues. Trimming cost V 3 bases and J 4 bases, with 9 bases left between them. Germline CDR1 reads SGHTA; CDR2 reads FQGNSA. CDR3 sequence: CASSLVRFTGELFF. The CDR3 nucleotides read TGTGCCAGCAGCTTGGTTAGGTTCACCGGGGAGCTGTTTTTT.

The rearrangement uses TRBV28 and TRBJ2-2, with TRBD2 matching 7 bases. Germline CDR1 and CDR2: MDHEN and SYDVKM. V lost 7 bases, J lost 1 base, and 6 bases stayed unmatched. The length of the CDR3 is 15 residues. CDR3 in DNA: TGTGCCAGCATCCGTGCTAGCGGGAACACCGGGGAGCTGTTTTTT. This sequence encodes CASIRASGNTGELFF.